This paragraph reports one TCR beta chain. J lost 4 bases, V lost 7 bases, and 12 bases had no gene match. The CDR3 runs 15 residues. The germline gives CDR1 SNHLY, CDR2 FYNNEI. This entry is derived from a study of blood T cell repertoires in COVID-19. Study processing details: Amplification from reference gene primers served as the basis for estimated nucleated cell counts. The assay was immunoSEQ multiplex PCR, and TCRdb's table has in-frame clones only and misses some. V and J calls and clone size come straight from that table; D and trimming were deduced from the DNA. The repertoire holds about 120,000 clones, with around four fifths as singletons.

The specimen was peripheral blood. The chain carries TRBV2 and TRBJ1-2, with 7 bases lining up with TRBD1. The clonotype comes from an older woman with acute or convalescent COVID-19. The CDR3 region has the DNA TGTGCCAGCAATAGACAGGGACCAGGGTTCTATGGCTACACCTTC. Translated: CASNRQGPGFYGYTF.